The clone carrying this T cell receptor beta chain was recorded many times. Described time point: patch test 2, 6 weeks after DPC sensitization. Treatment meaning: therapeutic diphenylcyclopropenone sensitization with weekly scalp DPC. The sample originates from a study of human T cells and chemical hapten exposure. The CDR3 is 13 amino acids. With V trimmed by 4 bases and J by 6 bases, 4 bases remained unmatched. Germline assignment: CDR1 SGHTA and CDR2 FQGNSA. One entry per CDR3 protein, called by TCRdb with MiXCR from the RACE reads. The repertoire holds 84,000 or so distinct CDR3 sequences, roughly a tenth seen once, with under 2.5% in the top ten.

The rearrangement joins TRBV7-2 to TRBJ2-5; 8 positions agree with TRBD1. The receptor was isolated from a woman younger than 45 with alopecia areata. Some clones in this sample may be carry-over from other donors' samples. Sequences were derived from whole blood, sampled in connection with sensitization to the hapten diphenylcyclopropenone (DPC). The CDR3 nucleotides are TGTGCCAGCAGCTCGGGACAGGCTAAGACCCAGTACTTC. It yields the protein CASSSGQAKTQYF.